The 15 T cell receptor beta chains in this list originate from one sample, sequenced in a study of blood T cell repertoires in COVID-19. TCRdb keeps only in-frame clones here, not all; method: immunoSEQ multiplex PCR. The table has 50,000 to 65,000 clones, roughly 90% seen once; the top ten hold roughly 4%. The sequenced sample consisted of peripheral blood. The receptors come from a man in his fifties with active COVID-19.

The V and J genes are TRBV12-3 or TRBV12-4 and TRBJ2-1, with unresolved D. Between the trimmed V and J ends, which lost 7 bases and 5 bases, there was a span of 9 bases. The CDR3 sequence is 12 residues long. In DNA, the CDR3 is TGTGCCAGCACGGGTGCCAACAATGAGCAGTTCTTC. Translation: CASTGANNEQFF.

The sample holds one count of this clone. CDR3 coding DNA: TGCAGCGTTTACGCTACAGAGTATATCTCTGGAAACACCATATATTTT. This translates into CSVYATEYISGNTIYF. The V call is TRBV29-1, the J call TRBJ1-3; D is ambiguous. The CDR3 is made up of 16 amino acids. Trimming removed 5 bases from V and 0 bases from J, with 17 bases in between. The germline CDR1 and CDR2 sequences are SQVTM and ANQGSEA.

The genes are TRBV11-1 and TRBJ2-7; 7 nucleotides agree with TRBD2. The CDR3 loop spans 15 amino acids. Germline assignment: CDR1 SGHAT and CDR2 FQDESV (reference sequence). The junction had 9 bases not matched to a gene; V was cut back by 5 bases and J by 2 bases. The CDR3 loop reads CASSSHSGSAYEQYF. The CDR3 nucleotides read TGTGCCAGCAGCAGCCATAGCGGGTCGGCCTACGAGCAGTACTTC.

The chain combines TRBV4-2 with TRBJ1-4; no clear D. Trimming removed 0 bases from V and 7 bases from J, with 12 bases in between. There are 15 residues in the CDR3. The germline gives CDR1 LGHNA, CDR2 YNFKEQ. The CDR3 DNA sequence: TGTGCCAGCAGCCAAGATCTCGTGGAGGGTGAAAAACTGTTTTTT. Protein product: CASSQDLVEGEKLFF.

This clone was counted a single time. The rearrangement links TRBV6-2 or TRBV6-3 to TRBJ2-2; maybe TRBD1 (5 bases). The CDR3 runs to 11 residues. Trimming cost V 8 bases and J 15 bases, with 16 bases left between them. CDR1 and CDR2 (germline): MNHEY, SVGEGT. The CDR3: CASGFLGLLFF. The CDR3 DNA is TGTGCCAGCGGTTTCTTGGGGCTGTTGTTTTTT.

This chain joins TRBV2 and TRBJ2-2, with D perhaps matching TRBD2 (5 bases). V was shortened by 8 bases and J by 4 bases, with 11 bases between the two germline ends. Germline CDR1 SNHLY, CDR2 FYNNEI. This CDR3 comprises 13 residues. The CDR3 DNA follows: TGTGCCAGCTCGAGGGCGGGCACCGGGGAGCTGTTTTTT. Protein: CASSRAGTGELFF.

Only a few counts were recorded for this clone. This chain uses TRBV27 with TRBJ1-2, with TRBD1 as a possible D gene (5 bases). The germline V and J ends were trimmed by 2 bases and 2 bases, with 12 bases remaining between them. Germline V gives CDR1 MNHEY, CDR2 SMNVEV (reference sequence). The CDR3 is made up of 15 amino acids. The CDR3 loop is CASSLSPGGNYGYTF. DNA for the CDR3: TGTGCCAGCAGTTTAAGCCCTGGGGGGAACTATGGCTACACCTTC.

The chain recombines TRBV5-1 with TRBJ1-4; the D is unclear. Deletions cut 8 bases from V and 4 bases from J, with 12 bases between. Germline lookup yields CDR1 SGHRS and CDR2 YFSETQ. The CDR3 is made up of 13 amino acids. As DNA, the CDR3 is TGCGCCAGTTCCGCACAGATTAATGAAAAACTGTTTTTT. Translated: CASSAQINEKLFF.

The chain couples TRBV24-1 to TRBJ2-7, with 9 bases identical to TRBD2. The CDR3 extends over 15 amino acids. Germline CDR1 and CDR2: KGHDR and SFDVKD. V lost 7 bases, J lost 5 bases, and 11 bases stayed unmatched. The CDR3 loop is CATSLLAGQRNEQYF. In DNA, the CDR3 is TGTGCCACCAGCCTTCTAGCGGGACAAAGGAACGAGCAGTACTTC.

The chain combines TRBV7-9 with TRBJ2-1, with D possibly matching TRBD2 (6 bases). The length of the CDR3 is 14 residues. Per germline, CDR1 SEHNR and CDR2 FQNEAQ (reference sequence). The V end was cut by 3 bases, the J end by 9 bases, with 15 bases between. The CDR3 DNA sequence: TGTGCCAGCAGCTTCCCGGGAGCTGTGGCTGAGCAGTTCTTC. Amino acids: CASSFPGAVAEQFF.

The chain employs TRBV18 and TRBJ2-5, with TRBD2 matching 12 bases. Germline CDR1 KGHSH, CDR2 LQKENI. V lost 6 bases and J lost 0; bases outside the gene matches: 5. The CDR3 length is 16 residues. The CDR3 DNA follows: TGTGCCAGCTCCCACTGGACTAGCGGGGACCAAGAGACCCAGTACTTC. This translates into CASSHWTSGDQETQYF.

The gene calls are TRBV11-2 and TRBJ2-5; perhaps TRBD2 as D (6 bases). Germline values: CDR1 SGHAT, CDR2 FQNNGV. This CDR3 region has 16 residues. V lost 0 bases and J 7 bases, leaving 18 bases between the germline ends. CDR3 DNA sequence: TGTGCCAGCAGCTTAGAAGGAGGGGTCCTGGGTGGGACCCAGTACTTC. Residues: CASSLEGGVLGGTQYF.

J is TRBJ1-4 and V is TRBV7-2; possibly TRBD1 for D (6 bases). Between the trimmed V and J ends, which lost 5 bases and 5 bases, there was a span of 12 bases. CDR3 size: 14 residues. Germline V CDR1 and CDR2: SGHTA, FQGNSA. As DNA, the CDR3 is TGTGCCAGCAGCGCCGGTGGGACAAATGAAAAACTGTTTTTT. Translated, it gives CASSAGGTNEKLFF.

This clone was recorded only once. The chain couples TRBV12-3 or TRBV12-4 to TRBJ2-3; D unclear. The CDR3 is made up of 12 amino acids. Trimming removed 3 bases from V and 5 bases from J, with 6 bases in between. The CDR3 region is CASSFNVDTQYF. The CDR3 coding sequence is TGTGCCAGCAGTTTTAATGTAGATACGCAGTATTTT.

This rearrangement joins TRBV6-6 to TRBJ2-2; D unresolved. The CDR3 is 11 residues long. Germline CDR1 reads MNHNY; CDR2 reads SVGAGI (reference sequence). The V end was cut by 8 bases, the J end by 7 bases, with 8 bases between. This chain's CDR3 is CASAFVGELFF. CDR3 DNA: TGTGCCAGCGCGTTCGTCGGGGAGCTGTTTTTT.